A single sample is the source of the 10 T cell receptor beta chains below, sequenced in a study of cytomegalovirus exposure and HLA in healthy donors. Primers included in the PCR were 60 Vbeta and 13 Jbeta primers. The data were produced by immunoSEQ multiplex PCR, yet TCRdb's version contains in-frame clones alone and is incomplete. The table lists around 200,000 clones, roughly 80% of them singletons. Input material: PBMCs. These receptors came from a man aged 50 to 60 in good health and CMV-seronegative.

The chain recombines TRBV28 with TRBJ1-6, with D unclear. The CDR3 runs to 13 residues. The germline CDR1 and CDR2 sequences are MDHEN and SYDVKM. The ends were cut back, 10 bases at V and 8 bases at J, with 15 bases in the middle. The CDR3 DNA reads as TGTGCCATCACCGGGAGTGTGGATTCACCCCTCCACTTT. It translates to CAITGSVDSPLHF. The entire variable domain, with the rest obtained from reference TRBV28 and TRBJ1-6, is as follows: DVKVTQSSRYLVKRTGEKVFLECVQDMDHENMFWYRQDPGLGLRLIYFSYDVKMKEKGDIPEGYSVSREKKERFSLILESASTNQTSMYLCAITGSVDSPLHFGNGTRLTVT.

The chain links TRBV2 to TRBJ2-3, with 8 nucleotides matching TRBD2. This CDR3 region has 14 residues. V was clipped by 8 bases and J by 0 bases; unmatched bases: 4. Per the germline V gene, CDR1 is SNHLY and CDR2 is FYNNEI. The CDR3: CASPPSGSTDTQYF. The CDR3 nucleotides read TGTGCCAGCCCCCCTAGCGGGAGCACAGATACGCAGTATTTT.

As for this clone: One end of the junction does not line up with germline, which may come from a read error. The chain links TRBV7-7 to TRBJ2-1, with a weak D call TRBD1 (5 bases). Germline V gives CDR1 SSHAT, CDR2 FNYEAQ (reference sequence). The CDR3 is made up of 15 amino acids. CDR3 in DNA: TGTGCTAGCAGCTTAGGGGTCAGCAGGTACAATGAGCAGTTCTTC. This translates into CASSLGVSRYNEQFF.

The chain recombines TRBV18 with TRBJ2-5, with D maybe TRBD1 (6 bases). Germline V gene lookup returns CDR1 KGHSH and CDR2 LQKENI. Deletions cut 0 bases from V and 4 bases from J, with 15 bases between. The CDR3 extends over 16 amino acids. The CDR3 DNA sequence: TGTGCCAGCTCACCACCGAGAGGGGGTAGGCGAGAGACCCAGTACTTC. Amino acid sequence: CASSPPRGGRRETQYF.

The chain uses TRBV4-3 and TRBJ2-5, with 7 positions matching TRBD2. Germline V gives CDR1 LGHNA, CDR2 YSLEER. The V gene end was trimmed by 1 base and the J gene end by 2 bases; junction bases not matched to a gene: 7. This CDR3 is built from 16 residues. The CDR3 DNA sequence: TGCGCCAGCAGCCAAGGATGGACTAGGGGACAAGAGACCCAGTACTTC. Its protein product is CASSQGWTRGQETQYF.

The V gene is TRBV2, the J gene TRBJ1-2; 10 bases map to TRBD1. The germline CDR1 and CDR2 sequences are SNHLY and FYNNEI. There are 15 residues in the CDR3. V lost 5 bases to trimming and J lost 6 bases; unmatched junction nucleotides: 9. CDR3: CASSNLGQGDNGYTF. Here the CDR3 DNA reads TGTGCCAGCAGTAATCTAGGACAGGGGGATAATGGCTACACCTTC.

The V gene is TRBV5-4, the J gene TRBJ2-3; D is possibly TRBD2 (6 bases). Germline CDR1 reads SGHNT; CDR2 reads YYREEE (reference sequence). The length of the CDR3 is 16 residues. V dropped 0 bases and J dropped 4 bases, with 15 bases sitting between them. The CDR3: CASSLATGRTADTQYF. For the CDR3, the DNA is TGTGCCAGCAGCTTGGCCACGGGGAGGACGGCAGATACGCAGTATTTT.

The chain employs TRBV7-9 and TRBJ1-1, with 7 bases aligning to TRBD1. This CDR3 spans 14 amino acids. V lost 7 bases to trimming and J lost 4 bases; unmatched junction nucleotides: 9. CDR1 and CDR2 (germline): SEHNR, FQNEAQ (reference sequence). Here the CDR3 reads CASKFEGGGTEAFF. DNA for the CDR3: TGTGCCAGCAAATTCGAAGGGGGCGGCACTGAAGCTTTCTTT.

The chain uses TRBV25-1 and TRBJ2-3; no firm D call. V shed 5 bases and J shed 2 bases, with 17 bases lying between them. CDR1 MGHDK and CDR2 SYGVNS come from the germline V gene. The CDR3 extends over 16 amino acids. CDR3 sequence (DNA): TGTGCCAGCAGTTCTATAGACACCACCTCCACAGATACGCAGTATTTT. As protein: CASSSIDTTSTDTQYF. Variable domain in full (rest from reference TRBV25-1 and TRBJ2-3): EADIYQTPRYLVIGTGKKITLECSQTMGHDKMYWYQQDPGMELHLIHYSYGVNSTEKGDLSSESTVSRIRTEHFPLTLESARPSHTSQYLCASSSIDTTSTDTQYFGPGTRLTVL.

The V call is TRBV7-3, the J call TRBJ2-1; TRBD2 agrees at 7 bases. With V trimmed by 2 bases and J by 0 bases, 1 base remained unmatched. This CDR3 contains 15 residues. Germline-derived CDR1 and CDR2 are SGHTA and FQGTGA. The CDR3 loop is CASSLWGGSYNEQFF. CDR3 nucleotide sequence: TGTGCCAGCAGCTTATGGGGGGGCTCCTACAATGAGCAGTTCTTC.